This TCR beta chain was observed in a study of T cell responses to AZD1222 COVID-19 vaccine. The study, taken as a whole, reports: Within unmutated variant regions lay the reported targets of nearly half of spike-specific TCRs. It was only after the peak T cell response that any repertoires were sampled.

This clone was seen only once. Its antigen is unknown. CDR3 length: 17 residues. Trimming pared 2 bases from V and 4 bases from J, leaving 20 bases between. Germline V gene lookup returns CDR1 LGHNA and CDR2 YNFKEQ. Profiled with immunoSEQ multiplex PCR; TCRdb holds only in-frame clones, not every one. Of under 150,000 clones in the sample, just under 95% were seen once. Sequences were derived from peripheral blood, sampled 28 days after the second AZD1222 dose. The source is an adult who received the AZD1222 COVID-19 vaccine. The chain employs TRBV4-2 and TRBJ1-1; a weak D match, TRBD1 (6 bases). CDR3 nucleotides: TGTGCCAGCAGCCAACTAACAGGGAGACCTTCCCCCACTGAAGCTTTCTTT. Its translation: CASSQLTGRPSPTEAFF.